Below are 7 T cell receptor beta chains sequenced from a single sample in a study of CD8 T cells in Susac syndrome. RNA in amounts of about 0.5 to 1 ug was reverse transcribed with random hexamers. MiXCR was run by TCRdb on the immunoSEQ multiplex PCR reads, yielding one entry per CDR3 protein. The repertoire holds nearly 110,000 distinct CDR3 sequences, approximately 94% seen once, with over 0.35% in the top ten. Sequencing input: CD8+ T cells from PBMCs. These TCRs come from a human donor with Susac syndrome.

CDR3 in amino acids: CAISEPAIAGGPSHTQYF. DNA of the CDR3: TGTGCCATCAGTGAACCAGCCATAGCGGGGGGGCCGTCGCATACGCAGTATTTT. The chain links TRBV10-3 to TRBJ2-3, with 11 positions matching TRBD2. This CDR3 comprises 18 residues. Germline V gene lookup returns CDR1 ENHRY and CDR2 SYGVKD. V was clipped by 3 bases and J by 7 bases; unmatched bases: 15.

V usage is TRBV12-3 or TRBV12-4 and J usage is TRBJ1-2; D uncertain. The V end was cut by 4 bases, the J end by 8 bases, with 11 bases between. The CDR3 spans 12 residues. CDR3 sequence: CASSSRPGGYTF. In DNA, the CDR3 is TGTGCCAGCAGTTCCCGTCCCGGCGGCTACACCTTC.

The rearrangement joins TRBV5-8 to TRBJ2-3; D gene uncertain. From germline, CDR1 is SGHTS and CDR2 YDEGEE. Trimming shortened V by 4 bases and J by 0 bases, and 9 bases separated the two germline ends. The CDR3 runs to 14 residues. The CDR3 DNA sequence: TGTGCCAGCAGCCGTTTTACTAGCACAGATACGCAGTATTTT. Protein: CASSRFTSTDTQYF.

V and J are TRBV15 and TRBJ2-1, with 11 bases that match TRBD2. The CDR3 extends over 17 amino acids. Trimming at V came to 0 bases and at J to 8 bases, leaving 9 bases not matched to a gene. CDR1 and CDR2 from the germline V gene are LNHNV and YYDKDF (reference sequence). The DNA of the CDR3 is TGTGCCACCAGCAGAGATGACTTAGCGGGGGGGAGGTATGAGCAGTTCTTC. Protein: CATSRDDLAGGRYEQFF.

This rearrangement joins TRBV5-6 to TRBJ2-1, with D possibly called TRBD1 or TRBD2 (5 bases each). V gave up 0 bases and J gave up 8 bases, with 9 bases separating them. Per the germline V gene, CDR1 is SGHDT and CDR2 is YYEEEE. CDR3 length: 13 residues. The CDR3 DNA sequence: TGTGCCAGCAGCTTGGGGGGGAACGATGAGCAGTTCTTC. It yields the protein CASSLGGNDEQFF.

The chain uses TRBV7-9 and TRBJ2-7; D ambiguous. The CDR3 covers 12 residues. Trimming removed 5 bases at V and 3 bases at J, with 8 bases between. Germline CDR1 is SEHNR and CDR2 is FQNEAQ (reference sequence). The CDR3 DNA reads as TGTGCCAGCAGCCCTGCCCACTACGAGCAGTACTTC. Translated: CASSPAHYEQYF.

CDR3 sequence: CASSQGLLQETQYF. The CDR3 bases are TGCGCCAGCAGCCAGGGACTACTCCAAGAGACCCAGTACTTC. The V and J genes are TRBV4-3 and TRBJ2-5; 7 bases agree with TRBD2. The trim removed 3 bases at V and 1 base at J, leaving 2 bases unmatched. CDR1 is LGHNA and CDR2 is YSLEER in the germline V gene. The CDR3 loop spans 14 amino acids.